This T cell receptor beta chain was documented in a study of blood T cell repertoires in COVID-19. For the study at large: From T cells, B-cell-depleted T cells, or PBMCs came the material, which was cDNA or gDNA.

This clone was detected once. The germline gives CDR1 KGHSH, CDR2 LQKENI. The CDR3 runs 17 residues. V shed 3 bases, J shed 3 bases, and the junction held 7 bases outside the gene matches. The protocol was immunoSEQ multiplex PCR, while the TCRdb copy is restricted to in-frame clones and leaves out a portion. The sample has 200,000 or so clones; about 91% are singletons. The TCR sequence derives from a woman aged 40-49 years with acute COVID-19. Sequenced material: PBMCs or T cells enriched from blood (not recorded which). The chain is built from TRBV18 and TRBJ2-1; 11 positions agree with TRBD2. In nucleotides, the CDR3 is TGTGCCAGCTCACCCCGCGGACTAGCGGGCCTCTACAATGAGCAGTTCTTC. This codes for CASSPRGLAGLYNEQFF.